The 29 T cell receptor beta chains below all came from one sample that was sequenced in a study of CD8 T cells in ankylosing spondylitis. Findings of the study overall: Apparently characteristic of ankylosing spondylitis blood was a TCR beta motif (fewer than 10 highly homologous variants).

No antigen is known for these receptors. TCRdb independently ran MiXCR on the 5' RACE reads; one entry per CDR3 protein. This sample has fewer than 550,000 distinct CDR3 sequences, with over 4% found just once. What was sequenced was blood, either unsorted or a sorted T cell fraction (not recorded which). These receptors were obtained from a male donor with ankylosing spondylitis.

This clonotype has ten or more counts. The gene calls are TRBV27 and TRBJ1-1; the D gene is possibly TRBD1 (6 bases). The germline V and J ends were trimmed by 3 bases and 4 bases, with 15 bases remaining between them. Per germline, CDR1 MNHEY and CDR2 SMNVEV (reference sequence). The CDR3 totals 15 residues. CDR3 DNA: TGTGCCAGCAGTTTCAGCAGGGGCGCCTCCACTGAAGCTTTCTTT. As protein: CASSFSRGASTEAFF.

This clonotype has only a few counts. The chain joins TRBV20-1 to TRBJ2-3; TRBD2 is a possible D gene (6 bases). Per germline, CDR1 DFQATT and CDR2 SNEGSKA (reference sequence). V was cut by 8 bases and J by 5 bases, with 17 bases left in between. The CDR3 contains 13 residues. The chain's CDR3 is CSSRRASRDTQYF. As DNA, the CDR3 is TGCAGTTCCCGGAGGGCCTCTAGAGATACGCAGTATTTT.

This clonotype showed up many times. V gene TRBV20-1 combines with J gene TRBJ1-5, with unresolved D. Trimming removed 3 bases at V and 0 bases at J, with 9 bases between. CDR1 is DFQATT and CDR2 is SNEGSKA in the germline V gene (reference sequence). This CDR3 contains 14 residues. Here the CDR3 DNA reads TGCAGTGCTAGTGGAATCCATAGCAATCAGCCCCAGCATTTT. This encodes CSASGIHSNQPQHF.

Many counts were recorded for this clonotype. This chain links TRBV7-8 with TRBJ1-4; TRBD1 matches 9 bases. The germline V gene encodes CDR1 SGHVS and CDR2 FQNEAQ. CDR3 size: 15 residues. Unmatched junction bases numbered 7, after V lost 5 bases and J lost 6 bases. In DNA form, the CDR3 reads TGTGCCAGCAGCGTCCGACAGGGGGTGGATGAAAAACTGTTTTTT. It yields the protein CASSVRQGVDEKLFF.

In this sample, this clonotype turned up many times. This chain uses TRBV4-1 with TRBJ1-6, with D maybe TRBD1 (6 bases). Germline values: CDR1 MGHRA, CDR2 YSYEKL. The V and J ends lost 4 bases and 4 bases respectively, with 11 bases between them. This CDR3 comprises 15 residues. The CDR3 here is CASSLRQDYNSPLHF. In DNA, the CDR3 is TGCGCCAGCAGCCTTAGACAGGATTATAATTCACCCCTCCACTTT.

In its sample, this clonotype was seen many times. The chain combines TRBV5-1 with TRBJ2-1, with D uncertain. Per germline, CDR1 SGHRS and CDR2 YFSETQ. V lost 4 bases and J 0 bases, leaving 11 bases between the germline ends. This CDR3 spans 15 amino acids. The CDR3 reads CASSRDLGSYNEQFF. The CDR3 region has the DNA TGCGCCAGCAGCAGGGATCTCGGCTCCTACAATGAGCAGTTCTTC.

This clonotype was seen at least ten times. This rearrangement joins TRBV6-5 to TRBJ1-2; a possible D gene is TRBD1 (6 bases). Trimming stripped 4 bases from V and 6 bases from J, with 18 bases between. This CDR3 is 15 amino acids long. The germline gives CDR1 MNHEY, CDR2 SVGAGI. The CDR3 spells CASSSTRTVQHGYTF. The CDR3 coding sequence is TGTGCCAGCAGTTCGACTAGGACAGTTCAGCATGGCTACACCTTC.

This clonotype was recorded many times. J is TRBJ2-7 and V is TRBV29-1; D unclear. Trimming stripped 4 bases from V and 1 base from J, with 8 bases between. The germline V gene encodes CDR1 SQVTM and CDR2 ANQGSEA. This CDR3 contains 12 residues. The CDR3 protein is CSVGGDSYEQYF. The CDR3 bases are TGCAGCGTTGGCGGAGATTCCTACGAGCAGTACTTC.

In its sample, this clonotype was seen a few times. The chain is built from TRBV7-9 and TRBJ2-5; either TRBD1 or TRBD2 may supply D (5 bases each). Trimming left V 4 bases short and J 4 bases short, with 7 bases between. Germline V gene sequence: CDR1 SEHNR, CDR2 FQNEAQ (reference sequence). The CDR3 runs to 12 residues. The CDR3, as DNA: TGTGCCAGCAGCTCAGGGACAGAGACCCAGTACTTC. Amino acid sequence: CASSSGTETQYF.

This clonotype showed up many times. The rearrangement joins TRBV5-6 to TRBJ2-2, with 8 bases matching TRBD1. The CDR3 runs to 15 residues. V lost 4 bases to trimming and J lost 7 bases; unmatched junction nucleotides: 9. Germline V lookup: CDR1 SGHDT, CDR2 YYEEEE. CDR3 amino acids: CASSRLAGGDGELFF. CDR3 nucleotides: TGTGCCAGCAGCCGCTTGGCAGGGGGCGACGGGGAGCTGTTTTTT.

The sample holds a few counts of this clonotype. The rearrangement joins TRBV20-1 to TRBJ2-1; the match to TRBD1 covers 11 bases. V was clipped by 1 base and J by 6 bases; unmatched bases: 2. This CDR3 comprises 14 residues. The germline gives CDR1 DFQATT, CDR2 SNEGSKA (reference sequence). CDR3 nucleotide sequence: TGCAGTGCTAGAGTAGGGACAGGGGGCAATGAGCAGTTCTTC. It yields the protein CSARVGTGGNEQFF.

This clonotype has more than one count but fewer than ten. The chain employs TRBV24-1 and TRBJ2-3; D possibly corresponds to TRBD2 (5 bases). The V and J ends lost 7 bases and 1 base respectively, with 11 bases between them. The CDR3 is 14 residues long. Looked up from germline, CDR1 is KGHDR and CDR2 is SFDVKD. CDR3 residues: CATRAVGGTDTQYF. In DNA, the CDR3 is TGTGCCACCAGGGCGGTCGGGGGCACAGATACGCAGTATTTT.

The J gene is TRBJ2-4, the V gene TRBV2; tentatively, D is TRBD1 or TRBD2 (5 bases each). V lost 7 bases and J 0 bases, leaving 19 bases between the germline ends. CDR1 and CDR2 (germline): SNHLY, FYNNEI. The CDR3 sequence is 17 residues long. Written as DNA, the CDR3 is TGTGCCAGCATAGAGAGGGACGTGGGGTTAGCCAAAAACATTCAGTACTTC. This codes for CASIERDVGLAKNIQYF.

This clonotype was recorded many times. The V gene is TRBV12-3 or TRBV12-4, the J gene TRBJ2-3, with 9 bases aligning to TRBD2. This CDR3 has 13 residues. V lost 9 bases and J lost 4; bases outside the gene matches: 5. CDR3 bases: TGTGCCAGTAAGGCGGGAGGGGCAGATACGCAGTATTTT. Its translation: CASKAGGADTQYF.

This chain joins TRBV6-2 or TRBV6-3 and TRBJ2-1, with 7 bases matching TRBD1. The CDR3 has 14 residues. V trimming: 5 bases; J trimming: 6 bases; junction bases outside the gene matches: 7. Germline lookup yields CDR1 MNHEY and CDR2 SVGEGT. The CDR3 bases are TGTGCCAGCAGTCCCAGACAGGGATTCAATGAGCAGTTCTTC. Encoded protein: CASSPRQGFNEQFF.

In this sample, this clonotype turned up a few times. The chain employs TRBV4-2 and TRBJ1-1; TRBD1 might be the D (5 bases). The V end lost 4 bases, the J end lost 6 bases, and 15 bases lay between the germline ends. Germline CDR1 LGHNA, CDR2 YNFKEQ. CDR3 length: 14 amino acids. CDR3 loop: CASSPRRGPSEAFF. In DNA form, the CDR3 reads TGTGCCAGCAGCCCCCGAAGGGGCCCTTCTGAAGCTTTCTTT.

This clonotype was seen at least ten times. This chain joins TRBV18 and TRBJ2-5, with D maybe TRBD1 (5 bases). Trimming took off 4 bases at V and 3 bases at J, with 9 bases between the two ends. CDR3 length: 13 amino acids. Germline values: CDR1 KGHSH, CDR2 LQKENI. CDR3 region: CASSRAGKETQYF. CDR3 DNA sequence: TGTGCCAGCTCACGAGCAGGGAAAGAGACCCAGTACTTC.

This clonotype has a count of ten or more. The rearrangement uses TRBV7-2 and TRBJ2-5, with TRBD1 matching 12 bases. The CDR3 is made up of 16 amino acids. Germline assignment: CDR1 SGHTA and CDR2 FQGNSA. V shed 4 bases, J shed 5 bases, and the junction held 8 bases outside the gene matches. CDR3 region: CASSSWGQGAWETQYF. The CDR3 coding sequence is TGTGCCAGCAGCTCATGGGGACAGGGGGCTTGGGAGACCCAGTACTTC.

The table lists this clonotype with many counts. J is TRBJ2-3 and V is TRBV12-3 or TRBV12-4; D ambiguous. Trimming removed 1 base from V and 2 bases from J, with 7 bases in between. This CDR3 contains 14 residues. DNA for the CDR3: TGTGCCAGCAGTTTAGTGTCAGTCACAGATACGCAGTATTTT. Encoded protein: CASSLVSVTDTQYF.

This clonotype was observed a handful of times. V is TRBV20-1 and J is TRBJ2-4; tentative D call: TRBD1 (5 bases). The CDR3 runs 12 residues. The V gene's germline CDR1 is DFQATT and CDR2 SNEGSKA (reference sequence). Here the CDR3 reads CSAYYRKNIQYF. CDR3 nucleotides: TGCAGCGCCTATTACAGGAAAAACATTCAGTACTTC.

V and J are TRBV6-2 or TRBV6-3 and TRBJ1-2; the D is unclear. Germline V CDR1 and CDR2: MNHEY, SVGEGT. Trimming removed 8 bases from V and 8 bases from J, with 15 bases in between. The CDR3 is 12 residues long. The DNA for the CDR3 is TGTGCCAGCGGAGGTGGTTTCGGGGGCTACACCTTC. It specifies CASGGGFGGYTF.

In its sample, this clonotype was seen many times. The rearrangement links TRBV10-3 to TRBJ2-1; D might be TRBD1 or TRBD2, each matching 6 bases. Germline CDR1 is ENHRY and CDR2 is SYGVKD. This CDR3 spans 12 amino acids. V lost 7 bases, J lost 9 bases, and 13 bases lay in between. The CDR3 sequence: CAIKPGAGEQFF. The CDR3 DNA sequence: TGTGCCATCAAGCCGGGGGCAGGTGAGCAGTTCTTC.

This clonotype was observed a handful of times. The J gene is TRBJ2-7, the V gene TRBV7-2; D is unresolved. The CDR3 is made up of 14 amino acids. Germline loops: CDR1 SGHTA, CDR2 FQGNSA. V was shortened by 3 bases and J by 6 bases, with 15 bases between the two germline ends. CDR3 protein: CASSFGPSRSEQYF. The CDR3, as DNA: TGTGCCAGCAGCTTCGGGCCCTCGCGTTCCGAGCAGTACTTC.

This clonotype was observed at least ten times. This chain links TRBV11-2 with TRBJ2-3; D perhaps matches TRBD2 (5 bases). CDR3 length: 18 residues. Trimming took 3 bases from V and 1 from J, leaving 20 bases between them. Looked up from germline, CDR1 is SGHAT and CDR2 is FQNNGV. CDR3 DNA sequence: TGTGCCAGCAGCTTCGTCGGCCCCGCTCTTAGCGGCACAGATACGCAGTATTTT. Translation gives CASSFVGPALSGTDTQYF.

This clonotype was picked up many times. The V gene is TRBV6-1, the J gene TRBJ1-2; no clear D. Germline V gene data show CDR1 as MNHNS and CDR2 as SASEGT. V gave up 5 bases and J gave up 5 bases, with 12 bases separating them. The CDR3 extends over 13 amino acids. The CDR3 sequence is CASSPPNSYGYTF. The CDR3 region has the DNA TGTGCCAGCAGTCCCCCTAATTCGTATGGCTACACCTTC.

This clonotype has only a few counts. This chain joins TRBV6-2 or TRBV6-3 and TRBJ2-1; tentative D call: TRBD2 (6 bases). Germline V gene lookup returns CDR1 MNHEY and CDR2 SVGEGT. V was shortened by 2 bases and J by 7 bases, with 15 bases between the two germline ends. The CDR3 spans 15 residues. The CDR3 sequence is CASSYRAGTGNEQFF. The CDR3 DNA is TGTGCCAGCAGTTACCGGGCGGGAACGGGAAATGAGCAGTTCTTC.

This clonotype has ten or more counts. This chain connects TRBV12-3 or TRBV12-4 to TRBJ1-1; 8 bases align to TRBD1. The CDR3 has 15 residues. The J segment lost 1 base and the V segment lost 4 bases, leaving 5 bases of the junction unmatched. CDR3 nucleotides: TGTGCCAGCAGTTCCTACGGGACAGGGAACACTGAAGCTTTCTTT. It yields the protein CASSSYGTGNTEAFF.

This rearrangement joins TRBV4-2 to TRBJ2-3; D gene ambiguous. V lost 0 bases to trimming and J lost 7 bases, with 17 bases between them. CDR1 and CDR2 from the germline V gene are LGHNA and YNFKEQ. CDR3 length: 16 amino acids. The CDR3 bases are TGTGCCAGCAGCCAAGATGTTGTTGCCGAGACCTATACGCAGTATTTT. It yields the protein CASSQDVVAETYTQYF.

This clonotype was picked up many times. The CDR3 coding sequence is TGCGCCAGCAGCCTTTGGACGGGAAACTATGGCTACACCTTC. Translated, it gives CASSLWTGNYGYTF. This chain connects TRBV4-3 to TRBJ1-2; D call uncertain. The germline V and J ends were trimmed by 4 bases and 2 bases, with 11 bases remaining between them. Germline-derived CDR1 and CDR2 are LGHNA and YSLEER. This CDR3 has 14 amino acids.